This T cell receptor (beta chain) was sequenced during a study of shared clonotypes between healthy human individuals. Study-wide context: The study drew on a couple of women and a few men aged 18 to 49 as donors. Overall study findings and caveats: The sharing of 4% to 5.5% of naive CD4 clonotypes was seen across a handful of donors. Clonotype sharing among the donors was expected to vary with sequencing depth.

V was shortened by 2 bases and J by 6 bases, with 5 bases between the two germline ends. The CDR3 spans 12 residues. Germline V gene lookup returns CDR1 SGHNT and CDR2 YYREEE (reference sequence). Here immunoSEQ multiplex PCR was the method, and the copy in TCRdb shows in-frame clones only, minus some. Here the sample spans some 1 million clones, approximately 68% being singletons. Details on this clone: The antigen is not known.

Input material: memory CD4+ T cells sorted from blood. Specified subset: CD45RA-negative fraction. This rearrangement joins TRBV5-4 to TRBJ1-4; D gene uncertain. This receptor was obtained from a man between 18 and 29 years old in good health. CDR3 in amino acids: CASSFDYEKLFF. The DNA for the CDR3 is TGTGCCAGCAGCTTTGATTATGAAAAACTGTTTTTT.